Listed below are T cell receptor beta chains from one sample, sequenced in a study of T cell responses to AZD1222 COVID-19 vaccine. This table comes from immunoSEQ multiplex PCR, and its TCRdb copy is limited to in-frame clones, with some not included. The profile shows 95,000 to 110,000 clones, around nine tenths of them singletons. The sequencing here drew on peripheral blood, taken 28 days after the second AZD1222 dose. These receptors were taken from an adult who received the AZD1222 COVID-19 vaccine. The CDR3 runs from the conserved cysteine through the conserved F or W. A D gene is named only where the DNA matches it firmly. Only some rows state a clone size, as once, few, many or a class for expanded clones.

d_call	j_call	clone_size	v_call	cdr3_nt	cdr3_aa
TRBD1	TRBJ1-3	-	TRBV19	TGTGCCAGTAGTGGGGACAGGGCCCGGGGAAACACCATATATTTT	CASSGDRARGNTIYF
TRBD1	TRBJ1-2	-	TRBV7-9	TGTGCCAGCAGCGTGACAGGGAACTATGGCTACACCTTC	CASSVTGNYGYTF
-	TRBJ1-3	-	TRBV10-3	TGTGCCATCAAAGACGGTCGCTCTGGAAACACCATATATTTT	CAIKDGRSGNTIYF
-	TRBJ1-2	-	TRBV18	TGTGCCAGCTCACCACCGGGTCTTCAGGAAAATAACTATGGCTACACCTTC	CASSPPGLQENNYGYTF
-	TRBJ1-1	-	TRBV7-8	TGTGCCAGCAGCCGCAAAGGAAGACAGGACCACACTGAAGCTTTCTTT	CASSRKGRQDHTEAFF
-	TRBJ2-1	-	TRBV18	TGTGCCAGCTCACCACCCGGAGGAGAGGGGGTCTTC	CASSPPGGEGVF
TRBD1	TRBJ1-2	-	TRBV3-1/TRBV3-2	TGTGCCAGCAGCCAAGAAGAAGATACCCTGACCCGGGACAGGGGAGGCTACGGCTATGGCTACACCTTC	CASSQEEDTLTRDRGGYGYGYTF
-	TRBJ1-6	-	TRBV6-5	TGTGCCAGCAGTTACAGGTCAGAGAATTCACCCCTCCACTTT	CASSYRSENSPLHF
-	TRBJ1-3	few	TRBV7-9	TGTGCCAGCAGCTCCCCTACAGGTGTGAACACCATATATTTT	CASSSPTGVNTIYF
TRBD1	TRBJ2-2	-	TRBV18	TGTGCCAGCTCACGACAGGGGGCCGGGGAGCTGTTTTTT	CASSRQGAGELFF
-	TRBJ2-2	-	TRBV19	TGTGCCAGTAGTATAGATGGGGGCATCGCCGGGGAGCTGTTTTTT	CASSIDGGIAGELFF
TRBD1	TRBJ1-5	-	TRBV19	TGTGCCAGTAGTCCCGGGACAGGGAATAATCAGCCCCAGCATTTT	CASSPGTGNNQPQHF
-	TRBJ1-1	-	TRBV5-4	TGTGCCAGCAGCCCCGGGCCGGGGACTGAAGCTTTCTTT	CASSPGPGTEAFF
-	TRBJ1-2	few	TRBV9	TGTGCCAGCAGCTCCAGACAGTCAATTACCAACTATGGCTACACCTTC	CASSSRQSITNYGYTF
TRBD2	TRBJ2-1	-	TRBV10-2	TGCGCCAGCAGTGACCCTAGCGGGAGGAGGAGGATCGAGCAGTTCTTC	CASSDPSGRRRIEQFF
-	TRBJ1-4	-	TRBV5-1	TGCGCCAGCAGCTTGGAGGGGGGGGCGCATGAAAAACTGTTTTTT	CASSLEGGAHEKLFF
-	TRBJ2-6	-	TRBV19	TGTGCCAGTAGTATAGGGGACTCCGGGGCCAACGTCCTGACTTTC	CASSIGDSGANVLTF
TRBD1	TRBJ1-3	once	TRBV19	TGTGCCAGTAAGGACAGGGTGCTTGGAAACACCATATATTTT	CASKDRVLGNTIYF
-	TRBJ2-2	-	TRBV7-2	TGTGCCAGCAGCCGAGACAGGGGGGAGCTGTTTTTT	CASSRDRGELFF
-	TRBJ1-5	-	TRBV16	TGTGCCAGCAGCCAAACCAGGGATGGTCAGCCCCAGCATTTT	CASSQTRDGQPQHF
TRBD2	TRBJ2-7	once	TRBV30	TGTGCCTGGAGAATATCGGGAGGCCGCGAGCAGTACTTC	CAWRISGGREQYF
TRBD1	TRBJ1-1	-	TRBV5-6	TGTGCCAGCAGCTGGACAGGGACTGAAGCTTTCTTT	CASSWTGTEAFF
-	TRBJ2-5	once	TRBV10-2	TGCGCCAGCAGTGAGGGAGCGCAAGAGACCCAGTACTTC	CASSEGAQETQYF
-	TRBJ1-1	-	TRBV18	TGTGCCAGCTCAGCGACAGCATCCAACACTGAAGCTTTCTTT	CASSATASNTEAFF
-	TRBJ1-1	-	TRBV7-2	TGTGCCAGCAGCTTTGTTTCCACTGAAGCTTTCTTT	CASSFVSTEAFF
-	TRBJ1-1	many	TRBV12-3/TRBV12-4	TGTGCCAGCAGCCACCTGAACACTGAAGCTTTCTTT	CASSHLNTEAFF